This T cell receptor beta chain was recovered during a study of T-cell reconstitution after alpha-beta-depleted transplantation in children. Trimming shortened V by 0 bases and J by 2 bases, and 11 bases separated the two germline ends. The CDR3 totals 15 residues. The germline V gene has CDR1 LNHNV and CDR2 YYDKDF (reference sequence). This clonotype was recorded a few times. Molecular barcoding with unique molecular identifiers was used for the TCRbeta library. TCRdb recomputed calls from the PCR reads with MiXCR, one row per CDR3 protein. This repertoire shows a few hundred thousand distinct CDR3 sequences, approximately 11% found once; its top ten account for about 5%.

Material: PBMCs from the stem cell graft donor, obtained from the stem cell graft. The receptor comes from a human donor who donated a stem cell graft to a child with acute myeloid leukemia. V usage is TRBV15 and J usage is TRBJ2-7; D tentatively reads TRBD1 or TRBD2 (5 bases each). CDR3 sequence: CATSRDRDPAYEQYF. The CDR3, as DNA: TGTGCCACCAGCAGAGATCGGGACCCCGCCTACGAGCAGTACTTC.